This TCR beta chain was identified during a study of T cell changes during pregnancy in multiple sclerosis. The V and J ends lost 5 bases and 5 bases respectively, with 6 bases between them. Germline V gene sequence: CDR1 MDHEN, CDR2 SYDVKM. The CDR3 runs 11 residues. Assay used: immunoSEQ multiplex PCR; TCRdb lists only in-frame clones, some missing. The sample records about 40,000 clones, 75% to 95% being singletons. The chain employs TRBV28 and TRBJ1-2; D unclear. The sequences come from CD4+ T cells from peripheral blood mononuclear cells, collected in the second trimester of pregnancy. The sequence came from a female donor in good health, enrolled as a control in a pregnancy study. This chain's CDR3 is CASSPGYGYTF. The CDR3 DNA reads as TGTGCCAGCAGTCCCGGGTATGGCTACACCTTC.